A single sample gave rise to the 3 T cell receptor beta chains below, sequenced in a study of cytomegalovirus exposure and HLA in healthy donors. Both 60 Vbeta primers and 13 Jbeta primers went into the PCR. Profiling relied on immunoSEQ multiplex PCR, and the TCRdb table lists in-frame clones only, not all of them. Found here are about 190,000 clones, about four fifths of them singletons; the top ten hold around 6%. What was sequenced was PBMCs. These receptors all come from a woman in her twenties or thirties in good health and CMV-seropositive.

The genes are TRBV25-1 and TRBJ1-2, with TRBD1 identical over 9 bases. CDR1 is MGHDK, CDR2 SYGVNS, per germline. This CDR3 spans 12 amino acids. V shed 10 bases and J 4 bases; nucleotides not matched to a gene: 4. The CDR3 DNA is TGTGCCACCGGGACAGGGAGCTATGGCTACACCTTC. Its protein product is CATGTGSYGYTF.

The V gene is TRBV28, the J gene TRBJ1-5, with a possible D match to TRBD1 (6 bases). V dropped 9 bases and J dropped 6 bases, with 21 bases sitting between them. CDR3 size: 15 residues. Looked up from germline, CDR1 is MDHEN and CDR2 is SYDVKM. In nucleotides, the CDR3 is TGTGCCAGTGTGGGGACGAGGACAGTCGGTCAGCCCCAGCATTTT. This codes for CASVGTRTVGQPQHF.

CDR3 in amino acids: CASRRQGARNEQYF. CDR3 bases: TGTGCCAGCAGAAGACAGGGGGCCAGGAACGAGCAGTACTTC. V is TRBV6-5 and J is TRBJ2-7; TRBD1 matches at 10 bases. Losses at the gene ends were 6 bases for V and 5 bases for J; bases not matched to a gene: 7. Germline CDR1 reads MNHEY; CDR2 reads SVGAGI. There are 14 residues in the CDR3.